The clone carrying this T cell receptor (beta chain) has at least ten counts. The CDR3 has 17 amino acids. V was cut by 3 bases and J by 0 bases, with 15 bases left in between. The data were taken from a study of T-cell memory formation after mild COVID-19. TCRdb reprocessed the 5' RACE reads with MiXCR, giving one entry per CDR3 protein. Among around 340,000 distinct CDR3 sequences listed, about 15% were seen once. V usage is TRBV12-3 or TRBV12-4 and J usage is TRBJ2-4; TRBD2 might be the D (5 bases). This receptor was taken from a man aged 18 to 30 who had mild COVID-19 (a few samples of this study predate the infection). Cell type and time point are not known. Sequenced material: PBMCs or a T cell subset sorted from them (not recorded which). The CDR3 DNA is TGTGCCAGCAGTTTGGTGACTACCACCATAGCCAAAAACATTCAGTACTTC. Its translation is CASSLVTTTIAKNIQYF.